These 17 T cell receptor beta chains share one sample of origin, sequenced in a study of blood T cell repertoires in COVID-19. TCRdb keeps only in-frame clones here, not all; method: immunoSEQ multiplex PCR. The sample contains approximately 150,000 clones, 87% of which appear only once. Sequencing was performed on peripheral blood. The receptors were gathered from a woman in her forties or fifties with acute or convalescent COVID-19.

CDR3 in amino acids: CSAVSKEQYF. The DNA of the CDR3 is TGCAGTGCTGTTTCTAAGGAGCAGTACTTC. The chain couples TRBV20-1 to TRBJ2-7; D is uncertain. Trimming pared 5 bases from V and 7 bases from J, leaving 9 bases between. The V gene's germline CDR1 is DFQATT and CDR2 SNEGSKA (reference sequence). The CDR3 length is 10 residues.

The chain has TRBV4-2 and TRBJ2-7, with 9 positions matching TRBD1. The germline V gene encodes CDR1 LGHNA and CDR2 YNFKEQ. V was clipped by 3 bases and J by 7 bases; unmatched bases: 7. This CDR3 comprises 14 residues. CDR3 coding DNA: TGTGCCAGCAGCCATTTGGACAGGGGAGGGGAGCAGTACTTC. Translation: CASSHLDRGGEQYF.

This clone was detected once. The chain couples TRBV10-3 to TRBJ1-1, with TRBD1 matching over 7 bases. V was clipped by 7 bases and J by 7 bases; unmatched bases: 15. Germline values: CDR1 ENHRY, CDR2 SYGVKD. This CDR3 has 15 residues. The DNA of the CDR3 is TGTGCCATCACGAACTCCCAGGGGGATTTTAGTGAAGCTTTCTTT. Translated: CAITNSQGDFSEAFF.

Written as DNA, the CDR3 is TGCAGCGTTGATAGTCCGAACACTGAAGCTTTCTTT. Translating it yields CSVDSPNTEAFF. V is TRBV29-1 and J is TRBJ1-1; unclear D gene. Germline values: CDR1 SQVTM, CDR2 ANQGSEA. The CDR3 contains 12 residues. The V end lost 3 bases, the J end lost 1 base, and 6 bases lay between the germline ends.

The V call is TRBV5-1, the J call TRBJ2-3; 8 bases are a match to TRBD1. The germline V gene has CDR1 SGHRS and CDR2 YFSETQ. V trimming: 1 base; J trimming: 8 bases; junction bases outside the gene matches: 18. The CDR3 is 18 amino acids. CDR3 residues: CASSLSPISGQGEGTQYF. As DNA, the CDR3 is TGCGCCAGCAGCTTGTCTCCGATATCCGGACAGGGCGAAGGTACGCAGTATTTT.

This chain uses TRBV10-3 with TRBJ2-7; 10 positions agree with TRBD1. CDR3 length equals 15 residues. The junction had 6 bases not matched to a gene; V was cut back by 3 bases and J by 4 bases. The germline gives CDR1 ENHRY, CDR2 SYGVKD. Here the CDR3 reads CAISDPGQGSYEQYF. Written as DNA, the CDR3 is TGTGCCATCAGTGATCCGGGACAGGGGTCGTACGAGCAGTACTTC.

CDR3 coding DNA: TGTGCCAGCATGCTAGCTTACTATGAGCAGTTCTTC. Translated: CASMLAYYEQFF. This chain links TRBV6-5 with TRBJ2-1; the D gene is possibly TRBD2 (5 bases). The CDR3 length is 12 residues. Germline values: CDR1 MNHEY, CDR2 SVGAGI. The V gene lost 7 bases and the J gene lost 8 bases, with 12 bases spanning the gap.

V and J are TRBV19 and TRBJ2-7, with 9 nucleotides matching TRBD1. In germline, CDR1 is LNHDA, CDR2 SQIVND (reference sequence). This CDR3 is 14 amino acids long. Trimming at V came to 5 bases and at J to 8 bases, leaving 10 bases not matched to a gene. CDR3 sequence reads: CASSETGTGRKQYF. The DNA of the CDR3 is TGTGCCAGTAGTGAGACCGGGACAGGGAGAAAGCAGTACTTC.

V and J are TRBV29-1 and TRBJ2-7; D uncertain. Germline V gene sequence: CDR1 SQVTM, CDR2 ANQGSEA. The CDR3 runs to 10 residues. V was pared by 4 bases and J by 6 bases, with 7 bases between. The CDR3 region is CSVAGAEQYF. The DNA for the CDR3 is TGCAGCGTTGCGGGTGCCGAGCAGTACTTC.

The chain joins TRBV14 to TRBJ1-1, with TRBD1 as a possible D gene (6 bases). This CDR3 is built from 15 residues. V was clipped by 4 bases and J by 4 bases, with 16 bases between them. CDR1 and CDR2 from the germline V gene are SGHDN and FVKESK. CDR3 amino acids: CASSPIGRGGTEAFF. As DNA, the CDR3 is TGTGCCAGCAGCCCCATCGGACGAGGGGGCACTGAAGCTTTCTTT.

This chain uses TRBV6-4 with TRBJ1-4; D possibly corresponds to TRBD1 (5 bases). Germline CDR1 reads MRHNA; CDR2 reads SNTAGT. The CDR3 has 15 residues. V was clipped by 5 bases and J by 7 bases, with 17 bases between them. CDR3 sequence (DNA): TGTGCCAGCAGTCCGGGCCCCTCGGGGGGTGAAAAACTGTTTTTT. Protein: CASSPGPSGGEKLFF.

The CDR3 region has the DNA TGTGCCAGCAGTTACTCCACAGTGCTAGGGAGGGGACTAGCGCCCGAGCAGTTCTTC. Translating gives CASSYSTVLGRGLAPEQFF. The chain carries TRBV6-2 or TRBV6-3 and TRBJ2-1, with TRBD2 identical over 10 bases. Germline lookup yields CDR1 MNHEY and CDR2 SVGEGT. The trim removed 0 bases at V and 10 bases at J, leaving 18 bases unmatched. This CDR3 is 19 amino acids long.

The V call is TRBV21-1, the J call TRBJ2-7; the table's D call TRBD1 went unverified against the DNA. TRBV21-1 is listed as a pseudogene. The CDR3 loop spans 15 amino acids. This chain's CDR3 is CASSGHYRGEYEQYF. The DNA of the CDR3 is TGTGCCAGCAGCGGACACTACAGGGGCGAGTACGAGCAGTACTTC.

This clone was recorded only once. This chain links TRBV6-7 with TRBJ2-7; the match to TRBD2 covers 12 bases. TRBV6-7 is annotated as an ORF whose role is uncertain. The CDR3 loop spans 17 amino acids. V lost 2 bases, J lost 6 bases, and 11 bases stayed unmatched. CDR3 bases: TGTGCCAGCAGTTACCATAATACTAGCGGGAGGTTCTGCGAGCAGTACTTC. Translation: CASSYHNTSGRFCEQYF.

This clone was counted a single time. The genes are TRBV6-5 and TRBJ1-2; perhaps TRBD1 as D (5 bases). Trimming stripped 0 bases from V and 3 bases from J, with 11 bases between. Germline CDR1 MNHEY, CDR2 SVGAGI. The length of the CDR3 is 15 residues. CDR3 residues: CASSYSWGRDYGYTF. The CDR3 region has the DNA TGTGCCAGCAGTTACTCGTGGGGGAGGGACTATGGCTACACCTTC.

This clone was recorded only once. The gene calls are TRBV6-1 and TRBJ1-3, with unresolved D. The CDR3 is 14 amino acids. Germline CDR1 and CDR2: MNHNS and SASEGT. Trimming shortened V by 3 bases and J by 0 bases, and 6 bases separated the two germline ends. CDR3 bases: TGTGCCAGCAGTGACAGGAACTCTGGAAACACCATATATTTT. It encodes CASSDRNSGNTIYF.

The chain employs TRBV9 and TRBJ1-2, with TRBD1 identical over 8 bases. Germline V lookup: CDR1 SGDLS, CDR2 YYNGEE. After removal of 3 bases from V and 1 base from J, the junction contained 11 bases not matched to a gene. CDR3 length equals 17 residues. CDR3: CASSAIGQGRFNYGYTF. The CDR3, as DNA: TGTGCCAGCAGCGCGATAGGACAGGGCCGCTTTAACTATGGCTACACCTTC.